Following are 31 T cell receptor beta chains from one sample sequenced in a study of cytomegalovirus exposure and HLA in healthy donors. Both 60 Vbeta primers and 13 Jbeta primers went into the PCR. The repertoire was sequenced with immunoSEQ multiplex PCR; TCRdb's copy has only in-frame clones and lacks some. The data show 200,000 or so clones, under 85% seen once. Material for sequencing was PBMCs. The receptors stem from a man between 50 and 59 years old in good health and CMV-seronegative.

CDR3 nucleotides: TGTGCCTGGAGTGAGGGGCTGAACTATGGCTACACCTTC. This encodes CAWSEGLNYGYTF. This sequence joins TRBV30 and TRBJ1-2, with D maybe TRBD1 (5 bases). V was trimmed by 1 base and J by 2 bases, leaving 8 bases between them. CDR1 is GTSNPN and CDR2 is SVGIG in the germline V gene (reference sequence). This CDR3 spans 13 amino acids. Together with reference TRBV30 and TRBJ1-2, the CDR3 gives the full variable domain: SQTIHQWPATLVQPVGSPLSLECTVEGTSNPNLYWYRQAAGRGLQLLFYSVGIGQISSEVPQNLSASRPQDRQFILSSKKLLLSDSGFYLCAWSEGLNYGYTFGSGTRLTVV.

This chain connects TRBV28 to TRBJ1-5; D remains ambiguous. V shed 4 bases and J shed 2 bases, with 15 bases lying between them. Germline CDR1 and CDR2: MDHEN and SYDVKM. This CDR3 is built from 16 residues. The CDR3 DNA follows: TGTGCCAGCAGTTCCCCCCGGGTCCATGGCAATCAGCCCCAGCATTTT. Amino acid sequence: CASSSPRVHGNQPQHF.

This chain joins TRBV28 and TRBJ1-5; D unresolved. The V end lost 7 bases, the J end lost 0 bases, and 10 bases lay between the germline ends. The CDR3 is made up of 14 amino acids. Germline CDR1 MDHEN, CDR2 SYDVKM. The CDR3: CASTRNFSNQPQHF. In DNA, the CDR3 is TGTGCCAGCACCCGCAACTTTAGCAATCAGCCCCAGCATTTT.

CDR3 DNA sequence: TGTGCCAGCAGCCCAGGGTTGGCCACTGAAGCTTTCTTT. This encodes CASSPGLATEAFF. The V gene is TRBV5-6, the J gene TRBJ1-1, with D perhaps matching TRBD1 (5 bases). The germline V gene has CDR1 SGHDT and CDR2 YYEEEE. V was clipped by 4 bases and J by 4 bases, with 11 bases between them. The CDR3 loop spans 13 amino acids.

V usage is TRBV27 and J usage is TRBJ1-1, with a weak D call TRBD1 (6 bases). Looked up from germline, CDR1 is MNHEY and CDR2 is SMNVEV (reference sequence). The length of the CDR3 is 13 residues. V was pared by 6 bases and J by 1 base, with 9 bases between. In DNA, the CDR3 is TGTGCCAGCAGCATACAGGGGAACACTGAAGCTTTCTTT. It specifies CASSIQGNTEAFF.

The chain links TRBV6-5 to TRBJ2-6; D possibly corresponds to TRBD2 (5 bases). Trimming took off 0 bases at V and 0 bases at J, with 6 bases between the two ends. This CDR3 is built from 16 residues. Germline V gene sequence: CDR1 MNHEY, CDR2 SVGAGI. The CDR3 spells CASSYSEGSGANVLTF. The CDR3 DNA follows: TGTGCCAGCAGTTACTCAGAGGGCTCTGGGGCCAACGTCCTGACTTTC.

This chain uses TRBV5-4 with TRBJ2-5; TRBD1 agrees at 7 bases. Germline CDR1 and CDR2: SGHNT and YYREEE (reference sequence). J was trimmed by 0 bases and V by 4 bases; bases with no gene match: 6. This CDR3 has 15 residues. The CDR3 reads CASSTGTADQETQYF. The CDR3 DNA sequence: TGTGCCAGCAGCACCGGGACAGCCGACCAAGAGACCCAGTACTTC. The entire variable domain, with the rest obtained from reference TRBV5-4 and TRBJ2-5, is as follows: ETGVTQSPTHLIKTRGQQVTLRCSSQSGHNTVSWYQQALGQGPQFIFQYYREEENGRGNFPPRFSGLQFPNYSSELNVNALELDDSALYLCASSTGTADQETQYFGPGTRLLVL.

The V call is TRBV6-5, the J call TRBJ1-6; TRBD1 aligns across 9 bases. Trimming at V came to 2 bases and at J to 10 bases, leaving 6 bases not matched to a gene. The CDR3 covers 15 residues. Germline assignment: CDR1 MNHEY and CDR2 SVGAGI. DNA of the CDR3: TGTGCCAGCAGTTACCGTGAAGGGACAGGGTCACCCCTCCACTTT. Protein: CASSYREGTGSPLHF.

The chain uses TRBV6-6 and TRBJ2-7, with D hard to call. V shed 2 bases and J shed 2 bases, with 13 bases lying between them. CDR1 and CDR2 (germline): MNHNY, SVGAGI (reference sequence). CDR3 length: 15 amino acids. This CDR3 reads CASSYRRKETYEQYF. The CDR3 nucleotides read TGTGCCAGCAGTTACAGGCGGAAAGAAACCTACGAGCAGTACTTC.

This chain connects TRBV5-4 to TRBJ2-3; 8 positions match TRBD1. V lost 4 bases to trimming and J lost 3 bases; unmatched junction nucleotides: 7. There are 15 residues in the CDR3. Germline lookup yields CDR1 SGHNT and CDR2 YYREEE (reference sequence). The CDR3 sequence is CASSTGQGGTDTQYF. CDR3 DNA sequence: TGTGCCAGCAGCACCGGACAGGGCGGGACAGATACGCAGTATTTT.

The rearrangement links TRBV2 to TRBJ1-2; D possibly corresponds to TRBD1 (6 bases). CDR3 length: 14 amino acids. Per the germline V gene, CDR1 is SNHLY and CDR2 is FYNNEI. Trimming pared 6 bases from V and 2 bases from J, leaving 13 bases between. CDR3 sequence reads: CASRVMTGNYGYTF. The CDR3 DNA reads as TGTGCCAGCAGGGTTATGACAGGAAACTATGGCTACACCTTC.

The CDR3 spells CASSSRTGGTNTGELFF. The DNA of the CDR3 is TGTGCCAGCAGCTCGAGGACAGGGGGCACGAACACCGGGGAGCTGTTTTTT. The V gene is TRBV9, the J gene TRBJ2-2, with 11 positions matching TRBD1. V was pared by 4 bases and J by 0 bases, with 5 bases of the junction left unmatched. The germline V gene encodes CDR1 SGDLS and CDR2 YYNGEE. The CDR3 totals 17 residues.

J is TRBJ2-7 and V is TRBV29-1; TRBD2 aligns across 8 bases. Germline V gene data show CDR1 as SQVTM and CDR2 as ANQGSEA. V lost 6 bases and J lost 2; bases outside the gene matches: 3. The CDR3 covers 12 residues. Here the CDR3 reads CSVLAEAYEQYF. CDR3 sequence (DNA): TGCAGCGTACTAGCGGAGGCCTACGAGCAGTACTTC.

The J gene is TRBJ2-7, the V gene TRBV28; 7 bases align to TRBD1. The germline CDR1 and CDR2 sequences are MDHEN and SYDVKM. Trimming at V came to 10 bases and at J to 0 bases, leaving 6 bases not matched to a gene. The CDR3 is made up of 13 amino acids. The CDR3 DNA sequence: TGTGCCAACAAAGCAGGGGGCTCCTACGAGCAGTACTTC. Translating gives CANKAGGSYEQYF.

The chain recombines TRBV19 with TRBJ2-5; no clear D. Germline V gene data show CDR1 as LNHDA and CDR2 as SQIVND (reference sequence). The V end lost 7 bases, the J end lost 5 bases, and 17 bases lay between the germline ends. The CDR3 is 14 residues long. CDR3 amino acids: CASTPPGVKETQYF. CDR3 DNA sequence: TGTGCCAGTACCCCGCCGGGTGTTAAGGAGACCCAGTACTTC.

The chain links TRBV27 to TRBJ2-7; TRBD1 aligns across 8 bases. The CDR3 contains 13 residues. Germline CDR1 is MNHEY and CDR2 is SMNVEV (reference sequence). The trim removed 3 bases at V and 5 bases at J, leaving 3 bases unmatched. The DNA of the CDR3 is TGTGCCAGCAGTTTCGCAGGGGGCGACGAGCAGTACTTC. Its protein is CASSFAGGDEQYF.

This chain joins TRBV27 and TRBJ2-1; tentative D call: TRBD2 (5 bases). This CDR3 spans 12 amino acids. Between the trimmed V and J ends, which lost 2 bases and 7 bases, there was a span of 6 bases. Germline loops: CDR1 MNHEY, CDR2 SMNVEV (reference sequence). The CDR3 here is CASSLTGNEQFF. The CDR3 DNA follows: TGTGCCAGCAGTTTAACGGGGAATGAGCAGTTCTTC.

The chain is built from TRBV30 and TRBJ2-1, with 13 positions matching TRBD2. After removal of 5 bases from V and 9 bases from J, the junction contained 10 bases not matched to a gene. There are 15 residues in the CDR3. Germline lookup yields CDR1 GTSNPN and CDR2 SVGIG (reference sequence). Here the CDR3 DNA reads TGTGCCTGGGGGGGACTAGCGGGATTAACCGGTGAGCAGTTCTTC. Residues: CAWGGLAGLTGEQFF.

For the CDR3, the DNA is TGTGCCAGTAGTTCCCCCGGGGACAGGGGCACCTACGAGCAGTACTTC. This sequence encodes CASSSPGDRGTYEQYF. The chain is built from TRBV19 and TRBJ2-7; 10 nucleotides line up with TRBD1. Per germline, CDR1 LNHDA and CDR2 SQIVND (reference sequence). V gave up 5 bases and J gave up 2 bases; unmatched junction bases: 9. The CDR3 runs 16 residues.

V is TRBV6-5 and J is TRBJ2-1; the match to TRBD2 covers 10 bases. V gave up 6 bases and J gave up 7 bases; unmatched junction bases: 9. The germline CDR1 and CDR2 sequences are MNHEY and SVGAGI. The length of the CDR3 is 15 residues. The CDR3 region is CASSQTSGNINEQFF. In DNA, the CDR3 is TGTGCCAGCAGCCAAACTAGCGGGAACATAAATGAGCAGTTCTTC.

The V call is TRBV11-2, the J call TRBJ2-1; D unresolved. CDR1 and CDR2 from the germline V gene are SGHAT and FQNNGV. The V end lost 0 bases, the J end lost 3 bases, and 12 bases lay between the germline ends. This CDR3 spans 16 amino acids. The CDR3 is CASSLDLREIYNEQFF. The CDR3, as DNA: TGTGCCAGCAGCTTAGATCTGCGAGAGATCTACAATGAGCAGTTCTTC. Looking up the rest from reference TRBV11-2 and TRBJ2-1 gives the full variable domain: EAGVAQSPRYKIIEKRQSVAFWCNPISGHATLYWYQQILGQGPKLLIQFQNNGVVDDSQLPKDRFSAERLKGVDSTLKIQPAKLEDSAVYLCASSLDLREIYNEQFFGPGTRLTVL.

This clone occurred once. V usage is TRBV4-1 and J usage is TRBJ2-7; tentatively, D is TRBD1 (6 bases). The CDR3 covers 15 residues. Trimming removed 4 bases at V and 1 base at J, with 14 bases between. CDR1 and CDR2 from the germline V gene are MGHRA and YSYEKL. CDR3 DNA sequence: TGCGCCAGCAGCCTCCTCCAGGGGAATTCCTACGAGCAGTACTTC. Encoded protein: CASSLLQGNSYEQYF.

In DNA form, the CDR3 reads TGTGCCAGCAGCGGCCGGCAGGGGTTAGAAGCTTTCTTT. Its protein is CASSGRQGLEAFF. The rearrangement joins TRBV7-3 to TRBJ1-1, with D perhaps matching TRBD1 (6 bases). The CDR3 consists of 13 residues. Trimming shortened V by 5 bases and J by 8 bases, and 15 bases separated the two germline ends. CDR1 is SGHTA, CDR2 FQGTGA, per germline.

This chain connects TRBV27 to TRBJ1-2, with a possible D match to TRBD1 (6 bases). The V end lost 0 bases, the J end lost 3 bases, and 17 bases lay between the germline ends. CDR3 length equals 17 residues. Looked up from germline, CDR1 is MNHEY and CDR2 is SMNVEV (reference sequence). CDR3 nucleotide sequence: TGTGCCAGCAGTTTATCGGGGACAAGCCTAAATCACTATGGCTACACCTTC. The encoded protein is CASSLSGTSLNHYGYTF.

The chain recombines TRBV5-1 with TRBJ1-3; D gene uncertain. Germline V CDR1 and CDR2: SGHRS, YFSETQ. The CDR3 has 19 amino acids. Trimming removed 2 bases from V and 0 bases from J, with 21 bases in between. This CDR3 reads CASSFESPGRFSSGNTIYF. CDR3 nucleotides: TGCGCCAGCAGCTTTGAGTCCCCAGGCAGATTCTCCTCTGGAAACACCATATATTTT.

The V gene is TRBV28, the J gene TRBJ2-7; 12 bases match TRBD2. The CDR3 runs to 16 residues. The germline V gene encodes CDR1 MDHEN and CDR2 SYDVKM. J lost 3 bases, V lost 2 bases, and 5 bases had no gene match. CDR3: CASSLRLAGVNYEQYF. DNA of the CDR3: TGTGCCAGCAGTTTACGACTAGCGGGAGTCAACTACGAGCAGTACTTC.

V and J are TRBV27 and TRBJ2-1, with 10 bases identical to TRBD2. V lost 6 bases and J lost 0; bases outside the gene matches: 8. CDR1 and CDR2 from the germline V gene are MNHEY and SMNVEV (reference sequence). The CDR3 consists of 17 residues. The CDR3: CASRRTSGPSSYNEQFF. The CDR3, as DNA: TGTGCCAGCAGAAGGACTAGCGGCCCGAGCTCCTACAATGAGCAGTTCTTC.

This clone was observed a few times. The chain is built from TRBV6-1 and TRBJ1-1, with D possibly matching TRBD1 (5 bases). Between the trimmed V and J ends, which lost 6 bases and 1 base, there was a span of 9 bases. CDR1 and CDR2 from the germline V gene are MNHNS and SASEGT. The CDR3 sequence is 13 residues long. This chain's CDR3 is CASRDSPNTEAFF. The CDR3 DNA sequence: TGTGCCAGCAGAGACAGCCCGAACACTGAAGCTTTCTTT.

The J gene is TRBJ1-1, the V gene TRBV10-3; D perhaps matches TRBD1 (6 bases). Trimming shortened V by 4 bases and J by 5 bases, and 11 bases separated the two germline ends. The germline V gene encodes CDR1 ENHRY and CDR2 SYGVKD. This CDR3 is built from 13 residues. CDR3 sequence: CAISAQGQTEAFF. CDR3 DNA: TGTGCCATCAGTGCGCAGGGGCAGACTGAAGCTTTCTTT.

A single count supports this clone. The CDR3 protein is CASSISRAEKLFF. CDR3 in DNA: TGTGCCAGTAGTATATCCAGGGCTGAAAAACTGTTTTTT. V and J are TRBV19 and TRBJ1-4, with a tentative D call TRBD1 (5 bases). Between the trimmed V and J ends, which lost 2 bases and 7 bases, there was a span of 8 bases. The CDR3 loop spans 13 amino acids. The V gene's germline CDR1 is LNHDA and CDR2 SQIVND (reference sequence).

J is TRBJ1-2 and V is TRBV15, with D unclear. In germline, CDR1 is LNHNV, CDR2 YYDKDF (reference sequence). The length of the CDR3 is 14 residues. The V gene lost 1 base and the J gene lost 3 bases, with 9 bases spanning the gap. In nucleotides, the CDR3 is TGTGCCACCAGCAGAGGGCCTGGCTACTATGGCTACACCTTC. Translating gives CATSRGPGYYGYTF.